This T cell receptor beta chain was captured in a study of persistence of HIV-infected CD4 T cells. In the study overall: A median of around 8 years of suppressive ART preceded sampling. A couple of participants gave one leukapheresis sample; others gave up to roughly 180 mL blood repeatedly.

The immunoSEQ assay was version 4, run in survey mode. Template was genomic DNA at about 9.3 ng/uL, with up to roughly 1 ug used per sample. Sequencing was performed with immunoSEQ multiplex PCR; in TCRdb, only in-frame clones are kept and a portion is missing. The sample lists more than 15,000 clones; about 61% were seen once. Notes on the study in general: Degenerate expanded CDR3beta sequences were enriched among CMV- and Gag-responding cells.

Comments on this clone: Its antigen is still unknown.

Lysates of CMV-infected fibroblasts at 9 to 10 ug/mL stimulated these cells. Responding CD4+ T cells were sorted by upregulation of both CD40 ligand and CD69. CDR3 length equals 14 residues. Trimming cost V 6 bases and J 6 bases, with 15 bases left between them. Germline values: CDR1 MNHEY, CDR2 SVGEGT. The gene calls are TRBV6-2 or TRBV6-3 and TRBJ2-4; tentatively, D is TRBD2 (6 bases). This TCR derives from an adult woman with HIV who was CMV-seropositive. This material consisted of CD4+ T cells sorted from PBMCs after roughly 18-hour stimulation, taken from a patient who received antiretroviral therapy. CDR3 in DNA: TGTGCCAGCAGCCAGGCCGGGAGAGGAAACATTCAGTACTTC. Its protein is CASSQAGRGNIQYF.